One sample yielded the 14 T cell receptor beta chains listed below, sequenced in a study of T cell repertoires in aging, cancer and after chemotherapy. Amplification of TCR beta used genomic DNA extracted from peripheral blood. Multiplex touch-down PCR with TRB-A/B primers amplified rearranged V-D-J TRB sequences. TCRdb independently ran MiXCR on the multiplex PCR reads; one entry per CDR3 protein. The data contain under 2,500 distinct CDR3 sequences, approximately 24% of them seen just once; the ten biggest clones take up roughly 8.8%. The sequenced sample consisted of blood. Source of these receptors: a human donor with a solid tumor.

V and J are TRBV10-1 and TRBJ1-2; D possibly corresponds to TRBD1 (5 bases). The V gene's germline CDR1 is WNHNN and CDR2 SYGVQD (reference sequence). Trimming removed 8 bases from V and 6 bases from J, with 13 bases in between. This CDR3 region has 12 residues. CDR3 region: CASHQGINGYTF. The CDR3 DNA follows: TGCGCCAGCCACCAGGGTATTAATGGCTACACCTTC.

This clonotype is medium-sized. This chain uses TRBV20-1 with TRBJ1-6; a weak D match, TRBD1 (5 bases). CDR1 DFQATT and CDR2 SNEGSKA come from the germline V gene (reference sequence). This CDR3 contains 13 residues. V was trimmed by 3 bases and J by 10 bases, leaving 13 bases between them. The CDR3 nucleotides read TGCAGTGCTAGGCTCCAGGGTTACTCACCCCTCCACTTT. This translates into CSARLQGYSPLHF.

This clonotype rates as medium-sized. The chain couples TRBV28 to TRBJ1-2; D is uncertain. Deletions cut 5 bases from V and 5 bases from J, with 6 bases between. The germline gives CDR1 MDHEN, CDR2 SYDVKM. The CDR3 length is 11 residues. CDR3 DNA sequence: TGTGCCAGCAGTCGTAATTATGGCTACACCTTC. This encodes CASSRNYGYTF.

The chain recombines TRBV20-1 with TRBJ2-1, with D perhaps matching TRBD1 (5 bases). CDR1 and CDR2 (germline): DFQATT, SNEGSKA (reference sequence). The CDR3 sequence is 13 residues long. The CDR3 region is CTIPGQGYNEQFF. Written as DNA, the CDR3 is TGCACCATCCCTGGGCAGGGCTACAATGAGCAGTTCTTC.

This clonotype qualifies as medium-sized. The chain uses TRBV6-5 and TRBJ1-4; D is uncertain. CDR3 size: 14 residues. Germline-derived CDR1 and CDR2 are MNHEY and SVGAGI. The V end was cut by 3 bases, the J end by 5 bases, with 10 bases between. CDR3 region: CASSYLGTNEKLFF. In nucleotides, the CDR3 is TGTGCCAGCAGTTATCTGGGAACAAATGAAAAACTGTTTTTT.

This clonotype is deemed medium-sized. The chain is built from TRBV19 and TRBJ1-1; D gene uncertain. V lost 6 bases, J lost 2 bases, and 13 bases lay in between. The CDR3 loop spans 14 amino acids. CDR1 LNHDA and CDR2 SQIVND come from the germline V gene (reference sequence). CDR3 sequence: CASRSKEINTEAFF. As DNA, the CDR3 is TGTGCCAGTAGAAGCAAAGAAATAAACACTGAAGCTTTCTTT.

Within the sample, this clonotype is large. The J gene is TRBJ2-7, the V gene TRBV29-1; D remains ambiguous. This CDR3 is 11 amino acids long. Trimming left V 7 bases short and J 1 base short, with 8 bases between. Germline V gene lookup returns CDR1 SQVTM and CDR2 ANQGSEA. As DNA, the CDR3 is TGCAGCGCTTTGTCTTCCTACGAGCAGTACTTC. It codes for CSALSSYEQYF.

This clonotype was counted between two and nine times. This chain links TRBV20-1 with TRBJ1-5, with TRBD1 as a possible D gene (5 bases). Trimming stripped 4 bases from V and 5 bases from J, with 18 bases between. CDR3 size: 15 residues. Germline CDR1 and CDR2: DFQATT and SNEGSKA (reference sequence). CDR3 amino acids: CSATPSAGKDQPQHF. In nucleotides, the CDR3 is TGCAGTGCTACTCCCTCGGCAGGGAAAGATCAGCCCCAGCATTTT.

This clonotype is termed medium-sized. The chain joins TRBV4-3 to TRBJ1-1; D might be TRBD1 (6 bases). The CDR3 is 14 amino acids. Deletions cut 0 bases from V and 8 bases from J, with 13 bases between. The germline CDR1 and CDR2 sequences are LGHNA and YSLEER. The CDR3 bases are TGCGCCAGCAGCCAAGAACAGGGAAGGAACGAAGCTTTCTTT. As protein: CASSQEQGRNEAFF.

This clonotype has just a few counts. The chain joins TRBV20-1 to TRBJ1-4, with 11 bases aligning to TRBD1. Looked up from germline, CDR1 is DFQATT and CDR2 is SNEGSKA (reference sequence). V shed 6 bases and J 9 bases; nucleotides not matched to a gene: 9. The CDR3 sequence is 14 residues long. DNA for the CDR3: TGCAGTGCCATTACTGGACAGGGGGCAAAAAAACTGTTTTTT. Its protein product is CSAITGQGAKKLFF.

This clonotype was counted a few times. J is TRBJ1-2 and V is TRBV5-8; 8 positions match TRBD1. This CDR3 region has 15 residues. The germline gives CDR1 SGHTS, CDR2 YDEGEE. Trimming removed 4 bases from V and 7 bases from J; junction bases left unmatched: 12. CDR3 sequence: CASSNTPGQVVGYTF. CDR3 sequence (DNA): TGTGCCAGCAGCAATACCCCGGGACAGGTCGTTGGCTACACCTTC.

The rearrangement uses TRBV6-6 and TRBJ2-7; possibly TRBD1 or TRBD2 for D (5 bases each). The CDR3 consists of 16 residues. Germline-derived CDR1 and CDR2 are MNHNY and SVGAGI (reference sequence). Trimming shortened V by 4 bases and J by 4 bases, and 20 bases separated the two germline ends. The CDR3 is CASSSRDAPKRYEQYF. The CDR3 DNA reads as TGTGCCAGCAGTTCCAGGGACGCGCCTAAGAGATACGAGCAGTACTTC.

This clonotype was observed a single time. CDR3 nucleotides: TGTGCCAGTCTCTCTGGGGCGGGTTACGAGCAGTACTTC. This codes for CASLSGAGYEQYF. The V and J genes are TRBV28 and TRBJ2-7; perhaps D is TRBD1 or TRBD2 (5 bases each). The germline V and J ends were trimmed by 9 bases and 4 bases, with 16 bases remaining between them. Germline V gene data show CDR1 as MDHEN and CDR2 as SYDVKM. The CDR3 loop spans 13 amino acids.

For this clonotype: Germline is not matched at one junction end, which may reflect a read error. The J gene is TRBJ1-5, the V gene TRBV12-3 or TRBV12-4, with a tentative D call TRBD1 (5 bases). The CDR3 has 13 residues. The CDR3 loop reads CVSSQGGNQPQHF. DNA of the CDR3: TGTGTCAGCAGTCAGGGTGGCAATCAGCCCCAGCATTTT.